This record looks at one TCR beta chain sequence and its context. The source of the sample is a study of T cell changes during pregnancy in multiple sclerosis. The CDR3 has 14 amino acids. Germline CDR1 reads MNHNS; CDR2 reads SASEGT. V lost 6 bases, J lost 7 bases, and 16 bases lay in between. Libraries were prepared by immunoSEQ multiplex PCR; TCRdb keeps only in-frame clonotypes and omits some of them. Of under 100,000 clones listed, about 95% are singletons. The starting material was peripheral blood, obtained in the third trimester of pregnancy. The genes are TRBV6-1 and TRBJ1-5, with a possible D match to TRBD1 (5 bases). The sequence derives from a female donor with multiple sclerosis, enrolled in a pregnancy study. As DNA, the CDR3 is TGTGCCAGCAGGGGGGAGGCCAGGCGGCAGCCCCAGCATTTT. Encoded protein: CASRGEARRQPQHF.